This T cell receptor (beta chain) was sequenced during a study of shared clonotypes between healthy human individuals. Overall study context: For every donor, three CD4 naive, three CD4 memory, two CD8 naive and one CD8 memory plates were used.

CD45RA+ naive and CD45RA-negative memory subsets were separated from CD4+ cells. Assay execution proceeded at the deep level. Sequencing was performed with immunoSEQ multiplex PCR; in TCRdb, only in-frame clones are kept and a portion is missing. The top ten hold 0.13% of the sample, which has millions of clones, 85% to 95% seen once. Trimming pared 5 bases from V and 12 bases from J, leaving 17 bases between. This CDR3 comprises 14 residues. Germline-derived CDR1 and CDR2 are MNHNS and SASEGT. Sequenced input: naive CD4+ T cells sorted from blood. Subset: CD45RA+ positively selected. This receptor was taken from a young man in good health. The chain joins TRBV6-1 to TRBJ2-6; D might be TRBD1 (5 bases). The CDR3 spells CASSSSSDTGVLTF. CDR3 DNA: TGTGCCAGCAGTTCATCCTCGGACACTGGCGTCCTGACTTTC.